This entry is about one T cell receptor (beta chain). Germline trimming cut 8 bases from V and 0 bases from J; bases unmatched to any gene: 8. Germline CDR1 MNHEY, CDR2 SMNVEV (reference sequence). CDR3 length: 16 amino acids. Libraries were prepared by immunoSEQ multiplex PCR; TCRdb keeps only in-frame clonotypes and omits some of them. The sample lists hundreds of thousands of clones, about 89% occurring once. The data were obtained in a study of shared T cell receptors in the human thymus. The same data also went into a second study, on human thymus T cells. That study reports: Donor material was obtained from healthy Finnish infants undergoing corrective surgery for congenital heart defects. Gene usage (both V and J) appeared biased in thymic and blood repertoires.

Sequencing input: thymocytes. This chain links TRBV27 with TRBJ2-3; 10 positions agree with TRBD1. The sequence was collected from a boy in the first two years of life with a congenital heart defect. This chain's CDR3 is CASHPQGQGSTDTQYF. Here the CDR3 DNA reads TGTGCCAGCCACCCCCAGGGACAGGGGAGCACAGATACGCAGTATTTT.